The present T cell receptor beta chain was sequenced within a study of blood T cell repertoires in COVID-19. Study-level background: The samples span acute and convalescent COVID-19 from the United States, Italy and Spain. The cDNA or gDNA used as material had been derived from T cells, B-cell-depleted T cells, or PBMCs.

The CDR3 loop spans 15 amino acids. The V gene's germline CDR1 is SGDLS and CDR2 YYNGEE. V was pared by 0 bases and J by 6 bases, with 14 bases between. Study processing details: Estimated nucleated cell counts came from reference gene primer amplification. The table came from immunoSEQ multiplex PCR; TCRdb's copy has only in-frame clones and leaves some out. V and J calls and clone size are those listed in that table; D and trimming were worked out from the DNA. The table lists fewer than 80,000 clones, 90% of them singletons. Source material: peripheral blood. This receptor was obtained from a woman of 80 years or more with active or convalescent COVID-19. This sequence joins TRBV9 and TRBJ2-3, with TRBD2 as a possible D gene (5 bases). The DNA for the CDR3 is TGTGCCAGCAGCGTAGCCTGGCGCCCGGGGGATACGCAGTATTTT. It translates to CASSVAWRPGDTQYF.